The sample holds many counts of the clone carrying this TCR beta chain. Its antigen remains unidentified. The V gene lost 1 base and the J gene lost 1 base, with 19 bases spanning the gap. Per the germline V gene, CDR1 is SGHAT and CDR2 is FQNNGV. The CDR3 loop spans 18 amino acids. TCRdb redid the calling of the 5' RACE reads with MiXCR, one entry per CDR3 protein. The sample holds 250,000 to 400,000 distinct CDR3 sequences, approximately 10% seen once. The data were taken from a study of CD8 T cells in ankylosing spondylitis. The study, taken as a whole, reports: It appeared that ankylosing spondylitis blood was characterized by a TCR beta motif of several highly homologous variants. Earlier authors reported some of these motif variants in reactive arthritis synovial fluid and blood.

The sample taken for sequencing was blood, either unsorted or a sorted T cell fraction (not recorded which). The receptor was isolated from a female donor with ankylosing spondylitis or in good health (not recorded which). This chain connects TRBV11-2 to TRBJ1-1; no clear D gene. CDR3 nucleotides: TGTGCCAGCAGCTTAGGAAATAGGGCAGAGCGATCGAACACTGAAGCTTTCTTT. As protein: CASSLGNRAERSNTEAFF.